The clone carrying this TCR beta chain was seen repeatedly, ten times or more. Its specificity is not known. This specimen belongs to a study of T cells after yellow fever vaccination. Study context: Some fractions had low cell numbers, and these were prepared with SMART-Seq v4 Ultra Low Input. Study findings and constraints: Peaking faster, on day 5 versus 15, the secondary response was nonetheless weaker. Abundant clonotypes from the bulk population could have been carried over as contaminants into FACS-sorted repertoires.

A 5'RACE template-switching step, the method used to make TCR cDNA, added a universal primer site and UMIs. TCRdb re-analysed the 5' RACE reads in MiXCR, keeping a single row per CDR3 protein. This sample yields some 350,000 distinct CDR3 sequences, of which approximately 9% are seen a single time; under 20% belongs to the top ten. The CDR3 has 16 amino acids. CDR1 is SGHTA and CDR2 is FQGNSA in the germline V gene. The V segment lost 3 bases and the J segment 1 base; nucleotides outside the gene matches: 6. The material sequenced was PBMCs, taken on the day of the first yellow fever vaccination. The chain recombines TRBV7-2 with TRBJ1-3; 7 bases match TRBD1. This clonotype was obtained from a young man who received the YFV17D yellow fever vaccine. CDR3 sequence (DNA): TGTGCCAGCAGCTTTACAGGGGTCGTGTCTGGAAACACCATATATTTT. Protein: CASSFTGVVSGNTIYF.